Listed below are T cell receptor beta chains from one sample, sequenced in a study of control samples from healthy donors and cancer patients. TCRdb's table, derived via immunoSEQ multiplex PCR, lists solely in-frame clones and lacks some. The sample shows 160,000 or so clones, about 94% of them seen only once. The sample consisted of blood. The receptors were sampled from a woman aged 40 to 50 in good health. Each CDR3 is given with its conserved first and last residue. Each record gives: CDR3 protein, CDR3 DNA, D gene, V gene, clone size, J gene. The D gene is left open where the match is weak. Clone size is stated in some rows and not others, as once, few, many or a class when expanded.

CDR3 protein: CASSKTGDTEAFF
CDR3 DNA: TGTGCCAGCAGTAAGACAGGGGACACTGAAGCTTTCTTT
D gene: TRBD1
V gene: TRBV6-5
clone size: NA
J gene: TRBJ1-1

CDR3 protein: CASSLAALNTEAFF
CDR3 DNA: TGCGCCAGCAGCTTGGCCGCATTGAACACTGAAGCTTTCTTT
D gene: NA
V gene: TRBV5-1
clone size: NA
J gene: TRBJ1-1

CDR3 protein: CRVSGGAGSMNTEAFF
CDR3 DNA: TGCAGGGTTAGTGGAGGGGCAGGTTCCATGAACACTGAAGCTTTCTTT
D gene: NA
V gene: TRBV29-1
clone size: NA
J gene: TRBJ1-1

CDR3 protein: CASSQQAQTGNYEQYF
CDR3 DNA: TGTGCCAGCAGCCAGCAAGCCCAAACAGGGAACTACGAGCAGTACTTC
D gene: NA
V gene: TRBV7-2
clone size: NA
J gene: TRBJ2-7

CDR3 protein: CASSRPSGRVYNEQFF
CDR3 DNA: TGTGCCAGCAGTAGACCTAGCGGGAGGGTGTACAATGAGCAGTTCTTC
D gene: TRBD2
V gene: TRBV27
clone size: NA
J gene: TRBJ2-1

CDR3 protein: CASSIIAGGTGELFF
CDR3 DNA: TGTGCCAGCAGCATTATAGCGGGAGGGACCGGGGAGCTGTTTTTT
D gene: TRBD2
V gene: TRBV9
clone size: NA
J gene: TRBJ2-2

CDR3 protein: CASSLAPPSEQYF
CDR3 DNA: TGTGCCAGCAGCTTAGCGCCACCCTCGGAGCAGTACTTC
D gene: NA
V gene: TRBV7-2
clone size: NA
J gene: TRBJ2-7

CDR3 protein: CAISEGLAAQETQYF
CDR3 DNA: TGTGCCATCAGTGAAGGACTAGCGGCGCAAGAGACCCAGTACTTC
D gene: TRBD2
V gene: TRBV10-3
clone size: NA
J gene: TRBJ2-5

CDR3 protein: CASSDSRQGANEQFF
CDR3 DNA: TGTGCCAGCAGTGACTCGAGACAGGGGGCAAATGAGCAGTTCTTC
D gene: TRBD1
V gene: TRBV6-4
clone size: NA
J gene: TRBJ2-1

CDR3 protein: CASSLGQTSNYGYTF
CDR3 DNA: TGCGCCAGCAGCTTGGGGCAAACCTCTAACTATGGCTACACCTTC
D gene: NA
V gene: TRBV5-1
clone size: NA
J gene: TRBJ1-2

CDR3 protein: CASSPTSVAVNQPQHF
CDR3 DNA: TGTGCCAGCAGTCCAACATCGGTTGCCGTAAATCAGCCCCAGCATTTT
D gene: NA
V gene: TRBV27
clone size: few
J gene: TRBJ1-5

CDR3 protein: CASGTLVNYGYTF
CDR3 DNA: TGTGCCAGCGGTACCTTGGTAAACTATGGCTACACCTTC
D gene: NA
V gene: TRBV28
clone size: few
J gene: TRBJ1-2

CDR3 protein: CASSESLGRAETQYF
CDR3 DNA: TGTGCCAGCAGTGAAAGTCTGGGCCGTGCGGAGACCCAGTACTTC
D gene: NA
V gene: TRBV6-1
clone size: NA
J gene: TRBJ2-5

CDR3 protein: CASSEGLAGYNEQFF
CDR3 DNA: TGTGCCAGCAGTGAAGGGTTAGCGGGGTACAATGAGCAGTTCTTC
D gene: TRBD2
V gene: TRBV6-1
clone size: once
J gene: TRBJ2-1

CDR3 protein: CASRSTSPQVAYASYSNQPQHF
CDR3 DNA: TGTGCCAGTAGATCCACCTCACCTCAGGTTGCGTACGCCTCTTATAGCAATCAGCCCCAGCATTTT
D gene: NA
V gene: TRBV19
clone size: NA
J gene: TRBJ1-5

CDR3 protein: CASAALSGNTIYF
CDR3 DNA: TGTGCCAGCGCCGCCCTAAGTGGAAACACCATATATTTT
D gene: NA
V gene: TRBV6-5
clone size: NA
J gene: TRBJ1-3

CDR3 protein: CASSLHPGQDYEQYF
CDR3 DNA: TGTGCCAGCAGCCTTCACCCGGGACAGGACTACGAGCAGTACTTC
D gene: TRBD1
V gene: TRBV3-1/TRBV3-2
clone size: NA
J gene: TRBJ2-7

CDR3 protein: CASSYGDQPQHF
CDR3 DNA: TGTGCCAGCAGTTATGGAGATCAGCCCCAGCATTTT
D gene: NA
V gene: TRBV6-2/TRBV6-3
clone size: NA
J gene: TRBJ1-5

CDR3 protein: CASSPSGGNTIYF
CDR3 DNA: TGTGCCAGCTCACCTTCGGGTGGAAACACCATATATTTT
D gene: NA
V gene: TRBV18
clone size: NA
J gene: TRBJ1-3

CDR3 protein: CASNTGRGETQYF
CDR3 DNA: TGTGCCAGCAACACAGGGAGGGGGGAGACCCAGTACTTC
D gene: NA
V gene: TRBV7-9
clone size: NA
J gene: TRBJ2-5

CDR3 protein: CASSVGVQETQYF
CDR3 DNA: TGTGCCAGCAGCGTCGGGGTCCAAGAGACCCAGTACTTC
D gene: NA
V gene: TRBV3-1/TRBV3-2
clone size: NA
J gene: TRBJ2-5

CDR3 protein: CASSFPPGHPF
CDR3 DNA: TGTGCCAGCAGTTTCCCTCCGGGACATCCTTTC
D gene: NA
V gene: TRBV27
clone size: NA
J gene: TRBJ1-2

CDR3 protein: CAIGQGADTEAFF
CDR3 DNA: TGTGCCATTGGACAGGGGGCGGACACTGAAGCTTTCTTT
D gene: TRBD1
V gene: TRBV10-3
clone size: NA
J gene: TRBJ1-1

CDR3 protein: CASSYSRSRETQYF
CDR3 DNA: TGTGCCAGCAGTTACTCGAGGTCGCGGGAGACCCAGTACTTC
D gene: NA
V gene: TRBV6-5
clone size: NA
J gene: TRBJ2-5

CDR3 protein: CASSLVGSREQFF
CDR3 DNA: TGTGCCAGCAGCTTAGTGGGGAGTAGGGAGCAGTTCTTC
D gene: NA
V gene: TRBV11-3
clone size: NA
J gene: TRBJ2-1

CDR3 protein: CASSLGWSGPYTGELFF
CDR3 DNA: TGTGCCAGCAGCTTAGGTTGGTCGGGACCCTACACCGGGGAGCTGTTTTTT
D gene: NA
V gene: TRBV11-2
clone size: once
J gene: TRBJ2-2

CDR3 protein: CASMPPGVRETQYF
CDR3 DNA: TGTGCCAGCATGCCACCAGGGGTACGGGAGACCCAGTACTTC
D gene: NA
V gene: TRBV7-9
clone size: NA
J gene: TRBJ2-5

CDR3 protein: CASSPGGLRTYNEQFF
CDR3 DNA: TGTGCCAGCAGCCCGGGGGGACTTCGAACCTACAATGAGCAGTTCTTC
D gene: TRBD2
V gene: TRBV5-5
clone size: once
J gene: TRBJ2-1

CDR3 protein: CASVPLGADTQYF
CDR3 DNA: TGTGCCAGCGTTCCCCTTGGGGCAGATACGCAGTATTTT
D gene: NA
V gene: TRBV25-1
clone size: NA
J gene: TRBJ2-3

CDR3 protein: CASRWDRGCRELFF
CDR3 DNA: TGTGCCAGCAGATGGGACAGGGGGTGTCGGGAGCTGTTTTTT
D gene: TRBD1
V gene: TRBV25-1
clone size: NA
J gene: TRBJ2-2

CDR3 protein: CASSPRETGGTEAFF
CDR3 DNA: TGTGCCAGCTCACCAAGGGAGACGGGCGGCACTGAAGCTTTCTTT
D gene: NA
V gene: TRBV18
clone size: NA
J gene: TRBJ1-1

CDR3 protein: CASSTAGNWETQYF
CDR3 DNA: TGTGCCAGCTCCACCGCCGGGAACTGGGAGACCCAGTACTTC
D gene: NA
V gene: TRBV6-5
clone size: NA
J gene: TRBJ2-5

CDR3 protein: CASSRRRTDFITYEQYF
CDR3 DNA: TGTGCCAGCTCACGGAGAAGGACTGACTTCATCACCTACGAGCAGTACTTC
D gene: NA
V gene: TRBV18
clone size: few
J gene: TRBJ2-7